This TCR beta chain emerged from a study of blood T cell repertoires in COVID-19. The wider study: The study drew acute and convalescent COVID-19 samples from the United States, Italy and Spain. In each case, the material was cDNA or gDNA derived from T cells, B-cell-depleted T cells, or PBMCs.

Method: immunoSEQ multiplex PCR; TCRdb's copy keeps in-frame clones and lacks some. The sample carries approximately 160,000 clones, under 95% recorded once. CDR1 is SGHNT and CDR2 is YENEEA in the germline V gene. CDR3 size: 16 residues. With V trimmed by 3 bases and J by 1 base, 3 bases remained unmatched. The chain links TRBV11-3 to TRBJ2-5, with 12 bases that match TRBD2. This receptor was obtained from a man aged 60 to 69 with active or convalescent COVID-19. The sample consisted of peripheral blood. The CDR3 nucleotides are TGTGCCAGCAGCTTTGGACTAGCGGGGCCCCAAGAGACCCAGTACTTC. Protein product: CASSFGLAGPQETQYF. The full variable domain, completed using reference TRBV11-3 and TRBJ2-5, is EAGVVQSPRYKIIEKKQPVAFWCNPISGHNTLYWYLQNLGQGPELLIRYENEEAVDDSQLPKDRFSAERLKGVDSTLKIQPAELGDSAVYLCASSFGLAGPQETQYFGPGTRLLVL.